Presented here are 5 T cell receptor beta chains from one specimen sequenced in a study of cytomegalovirus exposure and HLA in healthy donors. The PCR had 60 Vbeta and 13 Jbeta primers. Some clones are missing from TCRdb's copy, which holds only in-frame ones; the method was immunoSEQ multiplex PCR. The sample consists of 99,000 or so clones, 83% of them appearing once. Source material: PBMCs. These receptors all stem from a man aged 18 to 30 in good health and CMV-seronegative.

This chain links TRBV6-1 with TRBJ1-1; D is unclear. The length of the CDR3 is 15 residues. Germline V gene sequence: CDR1 MNHNS, CDR2 SASEGT. V lost 0 bases, J lost 4 bases, and 12 bases lay in between. The DNA of the CDR3 is TGTGCCAGCAGTGAAGCAGAGGGTGTGGGCACTGAAGCTTTCTTT. This translates into CASSEAEGVGTEAFF.

The chain couples TRBV9 to TRBJ2-2; 8 positions agree with TRBD1. V was pared by 0 bases and J by 7 bases, with 2 bases of the junction left unmatched. Germline CDR1 and CDR2: SGDLS and YYNGEE. The CDR3 is 14 residues long. The CDR3 DNA follows: TGTGCCAGCAGCGTAGGGACAGGGATCGGGGAGCTGTTTTTT. The encoded protein is CASSVGTGIGELFF. Using reference TRBV9 and TRBJ2-2 for the parts outside the CDR3, the full variable domain is DSGVTQTPKHLITATGQRVTLRCSPRSGDLSVYWYQQSLDQGLQFLIQYYNGEERAKGNILERFSAQQFPDLHSELNLSSLELGDSALYFCASSVGTGIGELFFGEGSRLTVL.

The gene calls are TRBV19 and TRBJ1-3; tentative D call: TRBD1 (5 bases). From germline, CDR1 is LNHDA and CDR2 SQIVND (reference sequence). This CDR3 region has 15 residues. With 3 bases removed from V and 0 bases from J, the gap between germline ends came to 9 bases. The DNA of the CDR3 is TGTGCCAGTAGTATCGAACAGGTCTCTGGAAACACCATATATTTT. As protein: CASSIEQVSGNTIYF.

The CDR3 coding sequence is TGCGCCAGCAGCTTTGACTTGCCCTCCTACAATGAGCAGTTCTTC. Amino acid sequence: CASSFDLPSYNEQFF. The genes are TRBV5-1 and TRBJ2-1; D call uncertain. V was trimmed by 2 bases and J by 0 bases, leaving 9 bases between them. This CDR3 has 15 amino acids. Germline V lookup: CDR1 SGHRS, CDR2 YFSETQ.

This chain connects TRBV29-1 to TRBJ1-2; 7 bases are a match to TRBD1. The CDR3 is made up of 12 amino acids. V was clipped by 5 bases and J by 10 bases; unmatched bases: 10. Germline V gives CDR1 SQVTM, CDR2 ANQGSEA. CDR3 DNA: TGCAGCGTTCCGACAGGGCTGAACTCCTACACCTTC. It specifies CSVPTGLNSYTF.